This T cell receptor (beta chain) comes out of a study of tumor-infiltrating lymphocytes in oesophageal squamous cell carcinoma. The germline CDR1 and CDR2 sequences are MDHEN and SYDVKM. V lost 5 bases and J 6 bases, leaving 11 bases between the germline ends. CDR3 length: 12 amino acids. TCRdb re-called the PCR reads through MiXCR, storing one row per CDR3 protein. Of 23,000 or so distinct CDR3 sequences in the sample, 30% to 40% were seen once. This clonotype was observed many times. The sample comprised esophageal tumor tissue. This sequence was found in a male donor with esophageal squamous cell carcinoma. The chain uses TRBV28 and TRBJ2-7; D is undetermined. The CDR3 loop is CASSQDTREQYF. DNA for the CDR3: TGTGCCAGCAGTCAGGATACACGCGAGCAGTACTTC.